A selection of T cell receptor beta chains follows, all from one sample in a study of blood T cells in healthy people across ages. TCRdb redid the calling of the 5' RACE reads with MiXCR, one entry per CDR3 protein. The sample lists around 1,900,000 distinct CDR3 sequences, roughly two fifths occurring once. The sample taken for sequencing was blood. The receptors shown here come from a human donor in good health. Each CDR3 is given with its conserved first and last residue. The D gene is left open where the match is weak. Clone size is not always given. Where it is, it says once, few, many or a class for expanded clones.

CDR3nt	CDR3aa	v_gene	d_gene	j_gene	abundance
TGTGCCAGCAGCTTGTCAGGGGAGGGGGAGCTGTTTTTT	CASSLSGEGELFF	TRBV7-9	NA	TRBJ2-2	few
TGTGCCAGCAGCCTTATAGAGACACCCGACAATGAGCAGTTCTTC	CASSLIETPDNEQFF	TRBV7-2	NA	TRBJ2-1	NA
TGCGCCAGCAGCCGACGACTAGCGGGTGGGCACATAGATACGCAGTATTTT	CASSRRLAGGHIDTQYF	TRBV4-3	TRBD2	TRBJ2-3	NA
TGTGCCAACAGGGACTCACGAACCGGGACAGGGCGAGAAAAACTGTTTTTT	CANRDSRTGTGREKLFF	TRBV25-1	TRBD1	TRBJ1-4	NA
TGTGCCAGCAGTCTCGGGACCGAAACTTCCTACGAGCAGTACTTC	CASSLGTETSYEQYF	TRBV6-5	NA	TRBJ2-7	NA
TGCGCCAGCAGCCCTACAGGGACCACCTCTGGAAACACCATATATTTT	CASSPTGTTSGNTIYF	TRBV4-3	NA	TRBJ1-3	NA
TGTGCCAGCAGCTTCCCGGACAGGGGGCAGAATGAGCAGTTCTTC	CASSFPDRGQNEQFF	TRBV5-8	TRBD1	TRBJ2-1	once
TGCAGCGTTAAACCGGACAGACTTCAAGAGACCCAGTACTTC	CSVKPDRLQETQYF	TRBV29-1	NA	TRBJ2-5	NA
TGTGCCAGCAGTTCCTCCGTGAGGGAGGGGTATCGGGCTGCCCCTGGGGCCAACGTCCTGACTTTC	CASSSSVREGYRAAPGANVLTF	TRBV6-2/TRBV6-3	TRBD2	TRBJ2-6	NA
TGCAGTGCTAGATGGAGGGGCCCGAATGAAAAACTGTTTTTT	CSARWRGPNEKLFF	TRBV20-1	NA	TRBJ1-4	NA
TGTGCCAGCAGTTACGGAAGAGGTACAGATACGCAGTATTTT	CASSYGRGTDTQYF	TRBV6-5	NA	TRBJ2-3	few
TGCGCCAGCCACAAGGGGAACAATGAGCAGTTCTTC	CASHKGNNEQFF	TRBV5-1	NA	TRBJ2-1	few
TGTGCCAGCAGTTCTCCGACTAGGCGCAATGAGCAGTTCTTC	CASSSPTRRNEQFF	TRBV6-5	NA	TRBJ2-1	NA
TGCAGCGTTGAAGTTGACAGTGGCCGCGAGCGGTACTTC	CSVEVDSGRERYF	TRBV29-1	NA	TRBJ2-7	NA
TGCGCCAGCAGCCAAAGAATGGAAACGGGAGACAATGAGCAGTTCTTC	CASSQRMETGDNEQFF	TRBV4-3	NA	TRBJ2-1	NA
TGCGCCAGCAGCCAACGGTTCACGACTGCAACCACCGGGGAGCTGTTTTTT	CASSQRFTTATTGELFF	TRBV4-1	NA	TRBJ2-2	few
TGTGCCAGCAGCTGTAATCAGGGGCTCTCCTACGAGCAGTACTTC	CASSCNQGLSYEQYF	TRBV5-6	NA	TRBJ2-7	NA
TGTGCCAGCAGTCTCCGTAGGGGCGGTGGGGCCAACGTCCTGACTTTC	CASSLRRGGGANVLTF	TRBV12-3/TRBV12-4	NA	TRBJ2-6	NA
TGCGCCAGCAGCCAAGTAAAATTTGGGGACAGGGCCTATGGCTACACCTTC	CASSQVKFGDRAYGYTF	TRBV4-1	TRBD1	TRBJ1-2	few
TGTGCCAGCAGCTTATCCGGGGGCATGGCGCCCTTCGAGGAAAAACTGTTTTTT	CASSLSGGMAPFEEKLFF	TRBV7-9	NA	TRBJ1-4	NA
TGTGCCAGCAGCTCCGGACCGACAGGGCGGGAGACCCAGTACTTC	CASSSGPTGRETQYF	TRBV7-9	TRBD1	TRBJ2-5	NA
TGCGCCAGCAGCCAAGGGCTGGACGTCCTATACGAGCAGTACTTC	CASSQGLDVLYEQYF	TRBV4-1	NA	TRBJ2-7	few
TGCAGTGCTGACCCCGCCAGCGGGGATGAGACCCAGTACTTC	CSADPASGDETQYF	TRBV20-1	TRBD2	TRBJ2-5	NA
TGTGCCAGCAGCGTAGGGAGTCCTGGGGCCAACGTCCTGACTTTC	CASSVGSPGANVLTF	TRBV9	NA	TRBJ2-6	many